The next 30 T cell receptor beta chains were all read from a single sample in a study of blood T cells in healthy people across ages. Next came a second PCR, run for roughly 6 to 11 cycles, which used a sample-barcoded 5' primer along with a J-beta primer mix. TCRdb passed the 5' RACE reads through MiXCR, listing each CDR3 protein once. The table lists around 800,000 distinct CDR3 sequences, around 62% of them singletons. Sequencing was done on a sample of blood. These receptor sequences come from a man younger than 45 in good health.

The chain's CDR3 is CASSSRPIVGWGTDTQYF. The CDR3 nucleotides are TGTGCCAGCAGCTCCCGCCCTATAGTGGGCTGGGGCACAGATACGCAGTATTTT. The genes are TRBV7-2 and TRBJ2-3; D not resolved. Germline-derived CDR1 and CDR2 are SGHTA and FQGNSA. The CDR3 is 18 residues long. V lost 4 bases and J 1 base, leaving 21 bases between the germline ends.

The chain combines TRBV7-2 with TRBJ1-5; no definite D call. The germline V gene has CDR1 SGHTA and CDR2 FQGNSA. The CDR3 consists of 12 residues. V was trimmed by 6 bases and J by 10 bases, leaving 13 bases between them. CDR3 bases: TGTGCCAGCAGTTCCGACTTAGGACCCCAGCATTTT. The encoded protein is CASSSDLGPQHF.

The chain links TRBV12-3 or TRBV12-4 to TRBJ2-3; TRBD2 agrees at 12 bases. The V gene end was trimmed by 4 bases and the J gene end by 5 bases; junction bases not matched to a gene: 10. This CDR3 comprises 17 residues. CDR3 sequence reads: CASSSSTSGGLIDTQYF. The CDR3 bases are TGTGCCAGCAGTTCCTCGACTAGCGGGGGATTGATAGATACGCAGTATTTT.

The gene calls are TRBV9 and TRBJ2-5, with TRBD2 identical over 8 bases. Germline V CDR1 and CDR2: SGDLS, YYNGEE. This CDR3 contains 17 residues. The trim removed 0 bases at V and 4 bases at J, leaving 11 bases unmatched. For the CDR3, the DNA is TGTGCCAGCAGCGTAGGGGGATTAGCGGGGCGCGGAGAGACCCAGTACTTC. Translation gives CASSVGGLAGRGETQYF.

This chain connects TRBV27 to TRBJ1-2, with D possibly TRBD1 on 6 matching bases. The germline V and J ends were trimmed by 7 bases and 5 bases, with 20 bases remaining between them. This CDR3 has 15 residues. The germline V gene has CDR1 MNHEY and CDR2 SMNVEV (reference sequence). CDR3 sequence: CASTLSGRGGYGYTF. The CDR3, as DNA: TGTGCCAGCACCCTAAGCGGCAGGGGAGGATATGGCTACACCTTC.

This sequence joins TRBV6-5 and TRBJ2-1; D uncertain. The length of the CDR3 is 15 residues. Germline lookup yields CDR1 MNHEY and CDR2 SVGAGI. The V gene lost 4 bases and the J gene lost 0 bases, with 10 bases spanning the gap. The CDR3 bases are TGTGCCAGCAGTTCTCAGCCGGGCTCCTACAATGAGCAGTTCTTC. It is translated as CASSSQPGSYNEQFF.

V usage is TRBV7-2 and J usage is TRBJ2-7; no definite D call. The V end was cut by 2 bases, the J end by 5 bases, with 7 bases between. Germline V CDR1 and CDR2: SGHTA, FQGNSA. The CDR3 runs 12 residues. CDR3 loop: CASSLWVNEQYF. The CDR3 DNA follows: TGTGCCAGCAGCTTATGGGTCAACGAGCAGTACTTC.

CDR3 coding DNA: TGTGCCAGCAGTTTTAGGGCCTCCGAGACCCAGTACTTC. It encodes CASSFRASETQYF. The chain uses TRBV12-3 or TRBV12-4 and TRBJ2-4; no firm D call. The DNA end is more similar to TRBJ2-5, so the J call may be wrong. CDR3 length: 13 residues.

V and J are TRBV7-9 and TRBJ1-2, with D possibly being TRBD1 (5 bases). Germline assignment: CDR1 SEHNR and CDR2 FQNEAQ (reference sequence). Trimming took off 8 bases at V and 0 bases at J, with 13 bases between the two ends. This CDR3 is 14 amino acids long. This CDR3 is CASAGDASNYGYTF. The CDR3 DNA reads as TGTGCCAGCGCGGGGGACGCCTCTAACTATGGCTACACCTTC. The full variable domain, rest sourced from reference TRBV7-9 and TRBJ1-2, is DTGVSQNPRHKITKRGQNVTFRCDPISEHNRLYWYRQTLGQGPEFLTYFQNEAQLEKSRLLSDRFSAERPKGSFSTLEIQRTEQGDSAMYLCASAGDASNYGYTFGSGTRLTVV.

This chain connects TRBV10-3 to TRBJ2-5, with 8 nucleotides matching TRBD2. The DNA end favors TRBJ2-7, so the J call may be wrong. Germline CDR1 ENHRY, CDR2 SYGVKD. This CDR3 spans 13 amino acids. The CDR3 loop is CASLGLELYEQYF. Here the CDR3 DNA reads TGTGCCTCATTGGGACTAGAATTATACGAGCAGTACTTC.

This clonotype has a handful of counts. This chain joins TRBV20-1 and TRBJ2-3; D is unclear. The germline V gene encodes CDR1 DFQATT and CDR2 SNEGSKA (reference sequence). Trimming left V 3 bases short and J 0 bases short, with 4 bases between. CDR3 size: 12 residues. The CDR3 sequence is CSASKSTDTQYF. As DNA, the CDR3 is TGCAGTGCTAGTAAAAGCACAGATACGCAGTATTTT.

The chain carries TRBV7-2 and TRBJ2-4, with D maybe TRBD1 (6 bases). This CDR3 region has 13 residues. CDR1 and CDR2 from the germline V gene are SGHTA and FQGNSA. Deletions cut 4 bases from V and 5 bases from J, with 9 bases between. CDR3 amino acids: CASSYNRENIQYF. The CDR3 nucleotides are TGTGCCAGCAGCTACAACAGGGAAAACATTCAGTACTTC.

This rearrangement joins TRBV9 to TRBJ2-7; D is possibly TRBD1 or TRBD2 (5 bases each). The germline V gene has CDR1 SGDLS and CDR2 YYNGEE. V lost 2 bases to trimming and J lost 2 bases, with 11 bases between them. The CDR3 is made up of 14 amino acids. CDR3 DNA: TGTGCCAGCAGCGTTGGGACCTACCCCTACGAGCAGTACTTC. Translated: CASSVGTYPYEQYF.

This chain links TRBV7-3 with TRBJ1-1; D perhaps matches TRBD1 (6 bases). The V end was cut by 1 base, the J end by 5 bases, with 11 bases between. CDR3 length: 14 amino acids. Germline CDR1 and CDR2: SGHTA and FQGTGA. DNA of the CDR3: TGTGCCAGCAGCTTAATGGCAGGGGAAACTGAAGCTTTCTTT. It yields the protein CASSLMAGETEAFF.

This clonotype was detected only a few times. The genes are TRBV29-1 and TRBJ2-7; no clear D gene. Germline CDR1 reads SQVTM; CDR2 reads ANQGSEA. The CDR3 consists of 17 residues. V lost 1 base and J lost 3, with 22 bases in between. The CDR3 loop is CSVEGSDSLTPGYEQYF. The CDR3 nucleotides read TGCAGCGTTGAAGGAAGTGATAGCCTTACCCCAGGCTACGAGCAGTACTTC.

The chain carries TRBV10-3 and TRBJ2-3; 7 positions agree with TRBD1. This CDR3 is built from 11 residues. The V and J ends lost 10 bases and 6 bases, in that order; junction bases with no gene match: 4. Germline V lookup: CDR1 ENHRY, CDR2 SYGVKD. CDR3 in DNA: TGTGCCACTACAGGGGACGATACGCAGTATTTT. This sequence encodes CATTGDDTQYF.

The CDR3: CSVEDDRDHEQYF. CDR3 nucleotide sequence: TGCAGCGTTGAAGACGACAGGGACCACGAGCAGTACTTC. The chain carries TRBV29-1 and TRBJ2-4, with 7 positions matching TRBD1. The J call may not be correct, given that the DNA end is closer to TRBJ2-7. From germline, CDR1 is SQVTM and CDR2 ANQGSEA. This CDR3 is built from 13 residues.

The chain has TRBV29-1 and TRBJ2-3; 11 bases match TRBD2. This CDR3 is built from 11 residues. Germline V gene sequence: CDR1 SQVTM, CDR2 ANQGSEA. Trimming at V came to 3 bases and at J to 14 bases, leaving 4 bases not matched to a gene. In DNA, the CDR3 is TGCAGCGTTGACGGGACTAGCGGCTTGTATTTT. Translation: CSVDGTSGLYF.

The chain uses TRBV20-1 and TRBJ2-3, with a weak D call TRBD1 (6 bases). The germline V gene encodes CDR1 DFQATT and CDR2 SNEGSKA (reference sequence). There are 13 residues in the CDR3. Trimming shortened V by 4 bases and J by 2 bases, and 10 bases separated the two germline ends. Here the CDR3 reads CSANRDPTDTQYF. CDR3 nucleotides: TGCAGTGCTAACAGGGATCCCACAGATACGCAGTATTTT.

This sequence joins TRBV4-3 and TRBJ2-4, with 7 bases identical to TRBD1. This CDR3 has 14 residues. Per germline, CDR1 LGHNA and CDR2 YSLEER. V lost 1 base to trimming and J lost 7 bases; unmatched junction nucleotides: 4. The CDR3 nucleotides read TGCGCCAGCAGCCAAGGACAGGGTGCTAACATTCAGTACTTC. Amino acid sequence: CASSQGQGANIQYF.

The chain is built from TRBV7-9 and TRBJ2-1, with no clear D. The CDR3 length is 12 residues. Trimming removed 1 base from V and 15 bases from J, with 13 bases in between. The germline V gene has CDR1 SEHNR and CDR2 FQNEAQ (reference sequence). The CDR3 nucleotides read TGTGCCAGCAGCTTAGGAACTTCCCCCCTGTTCTTC. The encoded protein is CASSLGTSPLFF.

The genes are TRBV5-1 and TRBJ2-1; TRBD2 aligns across 7 bases. CDR1 and CDR2 from the germline V gene are SGHRS and YFSETQ. The CDR3 has 14 amino acids. V lost 8 bases, J lost 10 bases, and 15 bases stayed unmatched. CDR3 loop: CASFPGTTGEEQFF. CDR3 DNA: TGCGCCAGTTTCCCCGGGACTACCGGGGAGGAGCAGTTCTTC. Combining the CDR3 with reference TRBV5-1 and TRBJ2-1 gives the whole variable domain KAGVTQTPRYLIKTRGQQVTLSCSPISGHRSVSWYQQTPGQGLQFLFEYFSETQRNKGNFPGRFSGRQFSNSRSEMNVSTLELGDSALYLCASFPGTTGEEQFFGPGTRLTVL.

V is TRBV12-3 or TRBV12-4 and J is TRBJ1-4; tentatively, D is TRBD1 (6 bases). This CDR3 has 15 residues. V was cut by 6 bases and J by 3 bases, with 14 bases left in between. CDR3 nucleotides: TGTGCCAGCAGCCCTGGGGGGGGCGCTAATGAAAAACTGTTTTTT. It codes for CASSPGGGANEKLFF.

This sequence joins TRBV2 and TRBJ2-1; D is unclear. Germline CDR1 and CDR2: SNHLY and FYNNEI. The CDR3 is 15 residues long. The V and J ends lost 6 bases and 4 bases respectively, with 16 bases between them. The CDR3 reads CASSDTDLYYNEQFF. CDR3 nucleotides: TGTGCCAGCAGCGATACAGACCTCTATTACAATGAGCAGTTCTTC. Full variable domain (outside the CDR3, taken from reference TRBV2 and TRBJ2-1): EPEVTQTPSHQVTQMGQEVILRCVPISNHLYFYWYRQILGQKVEFLVSFYNNEISEKSEIFDDQFSVERPDGSNFTLKIRSTKLEDSAMYFCASSDTDLYYNEQFFGPGTRLTVL.

This clonotype appeared once. The chain joins TRBV12-3 or TRBV12-4 to TRBJ2-5; D unclear. The J call may be in error: the DNA end matches TRBJ2-7 better. The CDR3 length is 13 residues. CDR3 region: CASSFSDGYEQYF. CDR3 nucleotide sequence: TGTGCCAGCAGTTTCTCGGACGGGTACGAGCAGTACTTC.

CDR3 DNA sequence: TGTGCCAGCAGAGACACGACGGCAGGGAGAGAGACCCAGTTCTTC. It codes for CASRDTTAGRETQFF. The J gene is TRBJ2-1, the V gene TRBV7-2, with D perhaps being TRBD1 or TRBD2 (5 bases each). Trimming removed 6 bases at V and 13 bases at J, with 25 bases between. CDR3 length equals 15 residues. The germline gives CDR1 SGHTA, CDR2 FQGNSA.

V and J are TRBV25-1 and TRBJ2-3; 9 nucleotides align to TRBD1. The V segment lost 3 bases and the J segment 2 bases; nucleotides outside the gene matches: 3. Per germline, CDR1 MGHDK and CDR2 SYGVNS. The CDR3 covers 15 residues. CDR3 in DNA: TGTGCCAGCAGTGAGACAGGGGGGTCCACAGATACGCAGTATTTT. Translating it yields CASSETGGSTDTQYF.

V and J are TRBV4-2 and TRBJ1-2, with a weak D call TRBD1 (6 bases). The length of the CDR3 is 15 residues. Trimming stripped 4 bases from V and 0 bases from J, with 12 bases between. Germline-derived CDR1 and CDR2 are LGHNA and YNFKEQ. In nucleotides, the CDR3 is TGTGCCAGCAGCCCCGACAGGACCTCTAACTATGGCTACACCTTC. It encodes CASSPDRTSNYGYTF.

The V gene is TRBV7-2, the J gene TRBJ1-6, with TRBD1 identical over 7 bases. Per the germline V gene, CDR1 is SGHTA and CDR2 is FQGNSA. The CDR3 consists of 15 residues. With V trimmed by 1 base and J by 7 bases, 4 bases remained unmatched. This CDR3 reads CASSLVTGINSPLHF. CDR3 in DNA: TGTGCCAGCAGCTTAGTGACAGGGATCAATTCACCCCTCCACTTT.

This clonotype was recorded once. V is TRBV6-2 or TRBV6-3 and J is TRBJ2-7; the match to TRBD1 covers 11 bases. The V segment lost 8 bases and the J segment 3 bases; nucleotides outside the gene matches: 9. Germline V gene lookup returns CDR1 MNHEY and CDR2 SVGEGT. The CDR3 is 15 residues long. Here the CDR3 DNA reads TGTGCCAGCCGCCCTGGACAGGGGGCGGTCTACGAGCAGTACTTC. Its protein product is CASRPGQGAVYEQYF.